This T cell receptor (beta chain) was recorded in a study of blood T cell repertoires in COVID-19. This CDR3 has 15 residues. With 3 bases clipped from V and 12 bases from J, the junction kept 7 bases outside the gene matches. CDR1 is SGHAT, CDR2 FQNNGV, per germline. Some clones are missing from TCRdb's copy, which holds only in-frame ones; the method was immunoSEQ multiplex PCR. The sample includes approximately 250,000 clones, roughly 88% seen only once; the top ten take approximately 5%. Material: peripheral blood. This TCR was recovered from a woman over 75 with COVID-19, enrolled during active disease. V and J are TRBV11-2 and TRBJ2-1; 14 bases are a match to TRBD2. The CDR3 DNA reads as TGTGCCAGCAGCTTGACCCGGACTAGCGGGGGGACGCAGTTCTTC. Its translation is CASSLTRTSGGTQFF.